These 13 T cell receptor beta chains were all obtained from the same sample, sequenced in a study of cytomegalovirus exposure and HLA in healthy donors. PCR employed 60 Vbeta and 13 Jbeta primers. The assay was immunoSEQ multiplex PCR, and TCRdb's table has in-frame clones only and misses some. The top ten hold 3.5% of the sample, which has approximately 140,000 clones, 75% to 85% seen once. Sequenced sample: PBMCs. The origin of the receptors is a human donor in good health.

The genes are TRBV2 and TRBJ2-3; 8 positions agree with TRBD1. This CDR3 is built from 14 residues. Germline-derived CDR1 and CDR2 are SNHLY and FYNNEI. The ends lost 8 bases at V and 0 bases at J; junction bases unmatched: 4. CDR3 sequence reads: CASWGQASTDTQYF. CDR3 DNA sequence: TGTGCCAGCTGGGGACAGGCAAGCACAGATACGCAGTATTTT.

A note on this clone: This specimen includes other DNA sequences encoding the same CDR3. In nucleotides, the CDR3 is TGTGCCAGTAGCCAAACCAGCGGGAGGGCAGATACGCAGTATTTT. Its translation is CASSQTSGRADTQYF. V usage is TRBV19 and J usage is TRBJ2-3, with TRBD2 matching 10 bases. Germline V CDR1 and CDR2: LNHDA, SQIVND (reference sequence). V lost 6 bases, J lost 4 bases, and 7 bases stayed unmatched. CDR3 length: 15 amino acids.

The chain links TRBV15 to TRBJ1-1; D remains unclear. The CDR3 sequence is 13 residues long. CDR1 is LNHNV and CDR2 is YYDKDF in the germline V gene (reference sequence). Trimming shortened V by 5 bases and J by 3 bases, and 10 bases separated the two germline ends. CDR3 protein: CATSRVPDTEAFF. CDR3 bases: TGTGCCACCAGCCGAGTTCCCGACACTGAAGCTTTCTTT. The whole variable domain, filled in from reference TRBV15 and TRBJ1-1, reads DAMVIQNPRYQVTQFGKPVTLSCSQTLNHNVMYWYQQKSSQAPKLLFHYYDKDFNNEADTPDNFQSRRPNTSFCFLDIRSPGLGDTAMYLCATSRVPDTEAFFGQGTRLTVV.

The rearrangement links TRBV7-2 to TRBJ1-6; unclear D gene. V was clipped by 6 bases and J by 7 bases, with 10 bases between them. The CDR3 contains 13 residues. Germline assignment: CDR1 SGHTA and CDR2 FQGNSA. CDR3 DNA: TGTGCCAGCAGATCGACAATAAATTCACCCCTCCACTTT. It translates to CASRSTINSPLHF.

The chain couples TRBV5-1 to TRBJ2-5; 14 bases fit TRBD2. Germline V gene data show CDR1 as SGHRS and CDR2 as YFSETQ. The CDR3 spans 17 residues. Losses at the gene ends were 2 bases for V and 3 bases for J; bases not matched to a gene: 6. DNA of the CDR3: TGCGCCAGCAGCTTCCGACTAGCGGGGGGGCGTGAAGAGACCCAGTACTTC. It yields the protein CASSFRLAGGREETQYF.

V and J are TRBV5-1 and TRBJ2-1, with D tentatively TRBD2 (6 bases). Looked up from germline, CDR1 is SGHRS and CDR2 is YFSETQ. With 3 bases removed from V and 1 base from J, the gap between germline ends came to 17 bases. The CDR3 runs 17 residues. This CDR3 is CASSWGLAASSYNEQFF. DNA of the CDR3: TGCGCCAGCAGCTGGGGTTTAGCGGCTTCGTCCTACAATGAGCAGTTCTTC. The entire variable domain, with the rest obtained from reference TRBV5-1 and TRBJ2-1, is as follows: KAGVTQTPRYLIKTRGQQVTLSCSPISGHRSVSWYQQTPGQGLQFLFEYFSETQRNKGNFPGRFSGRQFSNSRSEMNVSTLELGDSALYLCASSWGLAASSYNEQFFGPGTRLTVL.

A note on this clone: A read error may account for a junction end that differs from germline. The V call is TRBV5-1, the J call TRBJ1-2; TRBD1 matches 7 bases. The CDR3 is 14 residues long. In germline, CDR1 is SGHRS, CDR2 YFSETQ. The CDR3 loop is CASSLVDRDHGYPF. The CDR3 nucleotides are TGCGCCAGCAGCTTGGTCGACAGGGATCATGGCTACCCCTTC.

This chain uses TRBV5-1 with TRBJ1-4; possible D gene TRBD1, 6 bases. Germline values: CDR1 SGHRS, CDR2 YFSETQ. Trimming left V 5 bases short and J 7 bases short, with 18 bases between. This CDR3 region has 15 residues. The CDR3 nucleotides read TGCGCCAGCAGGGTACAGGGCCGCCTAGGTGAAAAACTGTTTTTT. Translation gives CASRVQGRLGEKLFF.

This clone was counted only a few times. V and J are TRBV2 and TRBJ2-7; D gene uncertain. The germline gives CDR1 SNHLY, CDR2 FYNNEI. Trimming pared 6 bases from V and 10 bases from J, leaving 16 bases between. The CDR3 totals 12 residues. Here the CDR3 DNA reads TGTGCCAGCAGCGATAGACCGGGTGCTCAGTACTTC. Its protein is CASSDRPGAQYF.

The chain links TRBV2 to TRBJ1-2; 9 bases agree with TRBD1. J gave up 4 bases and V 7 bases, and 10 bases lay outside the gene matches. The CDR3 has 15 residues. Germline CDR1 reads SNHLY; CDR2 reads FYNNEI. CDR3 residues: CASMAQGAGVYGYTF. In DNA, the CDR3 is TGTGCCAGCATGGCACAGGGGGCGGGTGTCTATGGCTACACCTTC.

This clone was picked up one time. This chain connects TRBV5-4 to TRBJ2-2; possibly TRBD1 for D (6 bases). CDR1 is SGHNT, CDR2 YYREEE, per germline (reference sequence). The V end was cut by 3 bases, the J end by 6 bases, with 12 bases between. The CDR3 loop spans 14 amino acids. Written as DNA, the CDR3 is TGTGCCAGCAGCTCGGGACAAGCCCCCGGGGAGCTGTTTTTT. Its protein is CASSSGQAPGELFF.

This clone was observed a handful of times. The chain employs TRBV2 and TRBJ1-4; a weak D match, TRBD1 (6 bases). CDR1 and CDR2 from the germline V gene are SNHLY and FYNNEI. Trimming removed 8 bases at V and 4 bases at J, with 11 bases between. This CDR3 is 13 amino acids long. The CDR3 sequence is CASSDSFNEKLFF. The CDR3 nucleotides read TGTGCCAGCTCGGACAGCTTTAATGAAAAACTGTTTTTT.

The chain is built from TRBV12-5 and TRBJ2-7; possible D gene TRBD2, 6 bases. V was cut by 5 bases and J by 5 bases, with 25 bases left in between. Germline CDR1 is LGHNT and CDR2 is FRNRAP. This CDR3 has 17 amino acids. CDR3 DNA sequence: TGTGCTAGTGGTCCTGGTGTTGAACGGGGGTCCCTAAACGAGCAGTACTTC. As protein: CASGPGVERGSLNEQYF.